This T cell receptor beta chain was captured by sequencing in a study of human T cells and chemical hapten exposure. Study at large: On 2 cm by 2 cm of upper inner arm skin, sensitization was performed with 2% DPC.

Only a few counts were recorded for this clonotype. TCRdb passed the RACE reads through MiXCR, listing each CDR3 protein once. The data hold 79,000 or so distinct CDR3 sequences, with 10% observed a single time. Time point specified: patch test 1, 2 weeks after DPC sensitization. Treatment here: therapeutic diphenylcyclopropenone sensitization with weekly scalp DPC. This TCR derives from a woman aged 45-59 years with alopecia areata. Some clones in this sample may be carry-over from other donors' samples. This material consisted of whole blood, taken in connection with sensitization to the hapten diphenylcyclopropenone (DPC).

The CDR3 region has the DNA TGTGCCAGCAGCCAAGGCTGGAGCACAGATACGCAGTATTTT. Residues: CASSQGWSTDTQYF. J is TRBJ2-3 and V is TRBV3-1; D is ambiguous. In germline, CDR1 is LGHDT, CDR2 YNNKEL (reference sequence). V dropped 1 base and J dropped 0 bases, with 5 bases sitting between them. This CDR3 comprises 14 residues.